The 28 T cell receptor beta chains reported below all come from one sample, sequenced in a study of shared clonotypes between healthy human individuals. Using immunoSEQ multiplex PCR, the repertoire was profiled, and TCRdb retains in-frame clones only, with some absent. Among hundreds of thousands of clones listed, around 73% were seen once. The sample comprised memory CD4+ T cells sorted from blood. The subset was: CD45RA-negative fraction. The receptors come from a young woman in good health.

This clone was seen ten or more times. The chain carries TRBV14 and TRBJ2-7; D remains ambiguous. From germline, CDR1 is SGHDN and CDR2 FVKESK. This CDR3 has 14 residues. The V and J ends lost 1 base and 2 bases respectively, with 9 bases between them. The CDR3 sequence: CASSQVAQTYEQYF. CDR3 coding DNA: TGTGCCAGCAGCCAAGTCGCCCAGACCTACGAGCAGTACTTC.

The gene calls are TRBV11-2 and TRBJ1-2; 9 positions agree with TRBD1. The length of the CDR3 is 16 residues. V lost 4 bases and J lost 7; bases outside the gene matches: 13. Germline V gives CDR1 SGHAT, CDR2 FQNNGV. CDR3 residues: CASSSGTGLILAGYTF. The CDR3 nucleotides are TGTGCCAGCAGCTCCGGGACAGGGCTGATCCTTGCTGGCTACACCTTC.

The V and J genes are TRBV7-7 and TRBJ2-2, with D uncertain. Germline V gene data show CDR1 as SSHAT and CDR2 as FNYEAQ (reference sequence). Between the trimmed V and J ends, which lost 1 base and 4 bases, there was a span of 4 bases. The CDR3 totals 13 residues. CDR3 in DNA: TGTGCCAGCAGCTTAGGTCCCACCGGGGAGCTGTTTTTT. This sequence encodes CASSLGPTGELFF.

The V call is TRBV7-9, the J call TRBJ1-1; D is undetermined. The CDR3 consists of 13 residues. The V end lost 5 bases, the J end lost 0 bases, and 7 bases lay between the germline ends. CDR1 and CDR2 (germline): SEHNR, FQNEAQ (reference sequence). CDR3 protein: CASSTQVNTEAFF. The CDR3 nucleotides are TGTGCCAGCAGCACCCAGGTGAACACTGAAGCTTTCTTT.

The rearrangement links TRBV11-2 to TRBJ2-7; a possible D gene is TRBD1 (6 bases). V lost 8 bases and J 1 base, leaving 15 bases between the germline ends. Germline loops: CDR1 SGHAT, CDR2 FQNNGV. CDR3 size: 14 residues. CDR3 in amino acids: CASERQADSYEQYF. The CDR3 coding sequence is TGTGCCAGCGAACGACAGGCGGATTCCTACGAGCAGTACTTC.

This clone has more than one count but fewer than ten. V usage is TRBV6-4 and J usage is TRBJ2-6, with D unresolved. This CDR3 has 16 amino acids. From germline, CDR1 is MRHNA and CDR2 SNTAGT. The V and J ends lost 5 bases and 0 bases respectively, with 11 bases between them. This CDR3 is CASSLTSSSGANVLTF. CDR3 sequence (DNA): TGTGCCAGCAGTCTGACATCCAGCTCTGGGGCCAACGTCCTGACTTTC.

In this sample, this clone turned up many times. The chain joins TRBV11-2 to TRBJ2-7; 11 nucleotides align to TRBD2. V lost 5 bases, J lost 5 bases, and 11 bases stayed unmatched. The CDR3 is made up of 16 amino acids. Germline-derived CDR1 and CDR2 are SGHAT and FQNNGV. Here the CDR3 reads CASSLGLAGIVDEQYF. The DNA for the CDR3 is TGTGCCAGCAGCCTCGGACTAGCGGGTATCGTCGACGAGCAGTACTTC.

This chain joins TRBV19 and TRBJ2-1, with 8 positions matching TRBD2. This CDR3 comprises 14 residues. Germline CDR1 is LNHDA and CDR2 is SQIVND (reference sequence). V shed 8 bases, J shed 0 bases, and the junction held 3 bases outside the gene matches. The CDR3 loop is CASGLASSYNEQFF. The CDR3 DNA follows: TGTGCCAGTGGACTAGCAAGCTCCTACAATGAGCAGTTCTTC. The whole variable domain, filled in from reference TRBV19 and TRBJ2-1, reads DGGITQSPKYLFRKEGQNVTLSCEQNLNHDAMYWYRQDPGQGLRLIYYSQIVNDFQKGDIAEGYSVSREKKESFPLTVTSAQKNPTAFYLCASGLASSYNEQFFGPGTRLTVL.

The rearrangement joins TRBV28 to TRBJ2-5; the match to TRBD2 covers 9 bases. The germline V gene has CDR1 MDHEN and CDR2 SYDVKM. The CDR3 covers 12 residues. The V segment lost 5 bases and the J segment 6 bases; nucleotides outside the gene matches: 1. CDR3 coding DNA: TGTGCCAGCAGTAGCGGGAGGAAGACCCAGTACTTC. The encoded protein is CASSSGRKTQYF.

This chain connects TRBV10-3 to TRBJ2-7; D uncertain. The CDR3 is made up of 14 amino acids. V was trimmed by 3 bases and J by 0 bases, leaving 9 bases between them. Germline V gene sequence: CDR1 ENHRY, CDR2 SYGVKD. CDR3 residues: CAISEVVHSYEQYF. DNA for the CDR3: TGTGCCATCAGTGAAGTAGTCCACTCCTACGAGCAGTACTTC.

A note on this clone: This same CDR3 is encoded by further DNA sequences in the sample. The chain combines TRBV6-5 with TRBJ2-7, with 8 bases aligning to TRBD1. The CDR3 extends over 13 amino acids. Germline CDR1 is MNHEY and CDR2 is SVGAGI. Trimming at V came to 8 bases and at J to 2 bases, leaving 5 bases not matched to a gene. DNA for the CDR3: TGTGCCAGCTCCGGGACAGGCACCTACGAGCAGTACTTC. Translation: CASSGTGTYEQYF.

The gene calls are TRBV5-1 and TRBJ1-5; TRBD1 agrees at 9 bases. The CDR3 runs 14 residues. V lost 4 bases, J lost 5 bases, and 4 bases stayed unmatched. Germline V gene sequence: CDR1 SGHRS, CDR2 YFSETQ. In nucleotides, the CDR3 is TGCGCCAGCAGCACGGGACAGGGTTATCAGCCCCAGCATTTT. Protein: CASSTGQGYQPQHF.

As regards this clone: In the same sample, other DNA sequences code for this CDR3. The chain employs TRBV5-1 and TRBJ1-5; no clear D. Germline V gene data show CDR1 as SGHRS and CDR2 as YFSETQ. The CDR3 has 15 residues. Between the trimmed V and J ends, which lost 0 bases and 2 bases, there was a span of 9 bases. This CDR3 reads CASSLEGGGNQPQHF. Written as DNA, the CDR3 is TGCGCCAGCAGCTTGGAGGGTGGGGGCAATCAGCCCCAGCATTTT. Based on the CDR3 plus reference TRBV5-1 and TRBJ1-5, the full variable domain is KAGVTQTPRYLIKTRGQQVTLSCSPISGHRSVSWYQQTPGQGLQFLFEYFSETQRNKGNFPGRFSGRQFSNSRSEMNVSTLELGDSALYLCASSLEGGGNQPQHFGDGTRLSIL.

The CDR3 DNA sequence: TGTGCCAGCAGCGCTCGGGACAGGGGGCAAATCGGGGACATTCAGTACTTC. It yields the protein CASSARDRGQIGDIQYF. The genes are TRBV7-2 and TRBJ2-4, with 12 bases fitting TRBD1. The V segment lost 5 bases and the J segment 8 bases; nucleotides outside the gene matches: 13. The CDR3 runs 17 residues. The germline gives CDR1 SGHTA, CDR2 FQGNSA.

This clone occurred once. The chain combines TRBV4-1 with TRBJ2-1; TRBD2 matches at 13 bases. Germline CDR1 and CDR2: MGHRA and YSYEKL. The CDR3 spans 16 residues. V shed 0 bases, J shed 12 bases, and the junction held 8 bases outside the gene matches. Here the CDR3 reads CASSQERLAGGVGQFF. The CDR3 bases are TGCGCCAGCAGCCAAGAGCGACTAGCGGGAGGAGTCGGGCAGTTCTTC.

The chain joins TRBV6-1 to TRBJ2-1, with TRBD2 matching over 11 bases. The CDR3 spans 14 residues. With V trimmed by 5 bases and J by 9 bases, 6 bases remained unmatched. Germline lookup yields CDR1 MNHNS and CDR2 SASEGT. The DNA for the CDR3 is TGTGCCAGCAGTTTTAGCGGGAGGGAGGTTGAGCAGTTCTTC. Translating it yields CASSFSGREVEQFF.

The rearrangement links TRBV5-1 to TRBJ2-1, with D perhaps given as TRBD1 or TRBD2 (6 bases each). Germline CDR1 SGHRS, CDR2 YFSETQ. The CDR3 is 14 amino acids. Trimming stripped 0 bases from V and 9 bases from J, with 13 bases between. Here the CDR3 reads CASSLAPEGGEQFF. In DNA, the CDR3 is TGCGCCAGCAGCTTGGCCCCGGAGGGGGGTGAGCAGTTCTTC.

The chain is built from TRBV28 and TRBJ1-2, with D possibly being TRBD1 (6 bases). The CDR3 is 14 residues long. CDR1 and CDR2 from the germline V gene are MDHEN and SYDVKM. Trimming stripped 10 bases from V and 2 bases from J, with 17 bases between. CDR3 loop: CATSRGGDNYGYTF. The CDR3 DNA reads TGTGCCACCTCACGGGGGGGCGACAACTATGGCTACACCTTC.

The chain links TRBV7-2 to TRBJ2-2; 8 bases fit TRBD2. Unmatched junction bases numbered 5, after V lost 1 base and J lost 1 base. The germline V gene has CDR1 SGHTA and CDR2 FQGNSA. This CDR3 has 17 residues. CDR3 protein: CASSLEGTSGNTGELFF. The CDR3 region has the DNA TGTGCCAGCAGCTTAGAGGGTACTAGCGGGAACACCGGGGAGCTGTTTTTT.

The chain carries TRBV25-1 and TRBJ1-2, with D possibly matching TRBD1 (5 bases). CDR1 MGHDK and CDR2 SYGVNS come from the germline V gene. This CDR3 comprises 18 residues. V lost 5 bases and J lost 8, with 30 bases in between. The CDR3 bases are TGTGCCAGCAGTCCCCTATCCCCCGGGGCCACGGGGATTAGCGGCTACACCTTC. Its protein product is CASSPLSPGATGISGYTF.

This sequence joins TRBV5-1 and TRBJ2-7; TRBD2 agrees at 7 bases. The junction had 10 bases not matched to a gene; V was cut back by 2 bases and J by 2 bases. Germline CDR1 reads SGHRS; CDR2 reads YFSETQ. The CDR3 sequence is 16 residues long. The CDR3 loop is CASSFSVASGTYEQYF. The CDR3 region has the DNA TGCGCCAGCAGCTTTTCAGTGGCTAGCGGTACCTACGAGCAGTACTTC.

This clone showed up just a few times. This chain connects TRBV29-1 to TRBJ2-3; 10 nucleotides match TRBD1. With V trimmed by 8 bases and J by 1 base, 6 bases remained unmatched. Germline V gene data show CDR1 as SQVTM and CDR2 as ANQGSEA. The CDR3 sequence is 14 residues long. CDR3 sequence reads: CSIRQGAGTDTQYF. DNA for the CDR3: TGCAGCATCCGACAGGGGGCGGGCACAGATACGCAGTATTTT.

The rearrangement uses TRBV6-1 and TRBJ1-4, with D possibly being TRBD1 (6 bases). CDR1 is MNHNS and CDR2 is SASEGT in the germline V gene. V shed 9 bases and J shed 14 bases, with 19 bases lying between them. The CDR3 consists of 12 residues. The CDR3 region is CASGLIQGALFF. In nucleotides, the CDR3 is TGTGCCAGTGGACTTATACAGGGAGCTCTGTTTTTT.

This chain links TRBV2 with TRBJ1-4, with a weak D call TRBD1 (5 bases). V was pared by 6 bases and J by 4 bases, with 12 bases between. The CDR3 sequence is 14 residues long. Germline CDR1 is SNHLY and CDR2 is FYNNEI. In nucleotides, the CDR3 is TGTGCCAGCAGCGTGACGGGGGGTAATGAAAAACTGTTTTTT. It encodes CASSVTGGNEKLFF.

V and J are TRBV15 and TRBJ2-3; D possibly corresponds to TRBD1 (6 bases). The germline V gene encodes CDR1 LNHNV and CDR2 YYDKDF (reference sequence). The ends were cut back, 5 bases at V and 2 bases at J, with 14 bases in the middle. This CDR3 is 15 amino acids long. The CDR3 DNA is TGTGCCACCAGCCCCCGGACAGTACTCACAGATACGCAGTATTTT. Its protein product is CATSPRTVLTDTQYF.

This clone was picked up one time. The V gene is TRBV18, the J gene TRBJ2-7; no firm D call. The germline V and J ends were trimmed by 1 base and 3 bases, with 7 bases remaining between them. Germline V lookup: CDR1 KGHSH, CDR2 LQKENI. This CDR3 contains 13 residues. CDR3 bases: TGTGCCAGCTCACCACAAAAGTTCTACGAGCAGTACTTC. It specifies CASSPQKFYEQYF.

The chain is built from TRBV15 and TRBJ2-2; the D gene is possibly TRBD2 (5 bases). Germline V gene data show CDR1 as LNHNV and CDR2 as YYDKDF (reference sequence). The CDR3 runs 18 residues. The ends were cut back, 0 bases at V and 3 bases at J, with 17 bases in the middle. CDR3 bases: TGTGCCACCAGCAGAGATCCACCCCACGGGGTTTACACCGGGGAGCTGTTTTTT. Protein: CATSRDPPHGVYTGELFF.

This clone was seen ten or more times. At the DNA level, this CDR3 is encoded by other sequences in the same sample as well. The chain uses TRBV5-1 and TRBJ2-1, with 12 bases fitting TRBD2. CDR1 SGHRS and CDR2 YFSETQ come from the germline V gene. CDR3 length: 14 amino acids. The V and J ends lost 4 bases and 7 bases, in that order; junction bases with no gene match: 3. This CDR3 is CASSPGTSGNEQFF. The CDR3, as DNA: TGCGCCAGCAGCCCAGGGACTAGCGGGAATGAGCAGTTCTTC.